The 13 T cell receptor beta chains below were found in one sample sequenced in a study of OX40 agonist ivuxolimab in advanced cancers. Only in-frame clones appear in the TCRdb table, and some are missing; sequencing was by immunoSEQ multiplex PCR. Found here are fewer than 35,000 clones, roughly 80% of them singletons; the top ten hold roughly 21%. Sequencing used CD4+ or CD8+ T cells sorted from blood, obtained in a trial of the OX40 agonist ivuxolimab. These receptors were taken from an adult with an advanced solid tumor such as melanoma, head and neck, liver or kidney cancer.

This sequence joins TRBV18 and TRBJ1-1; TRBD1 is a possible D gene (6 bases). Trimming shortened V by 6 bases and J by 1 base, and 9 bases separated the two germline ends. Germline CDR1 reads KGHSH; CDR2 reads LQKENI. The CDR3 is 13 amino acids. The CDR3 loop is CASSTGQNTEAFF. As DNA, the CDR3 is TGTGCCAGCTCCACGGGACAGAACACTGAAGCTTTCTTT.

This chain links TRBV6-1 with TRBJ1-5, with TRBD1 matching over 7 bases. V lost 6 bases to trimming and J lost 7 bases; unmatched junction nucleotides: 9. Germline V gene lookup returns CDR1 MNHNS and CDR2 SASEGT. The CDR3 has 14 residues. The DNA for the CDR3 is TGTGCCAGCAGCCGTCGACAGGGTGAACAGCCCCAGCATTTT. Amino acids: CASSRRQGEQPQHF.

The chain combines TRBV5-1 with TRBJ2-3; D gene unclear. Germline CDR1 is SGHRS and CDR2 is YFSETQ. The CDR3 sequence is 15 residues long. The V end lost 4 bases, the J end lost 2 bases, and 14 bases lay between the germline ends. CDR3 sequence: CASSPPHYSTDTQYF. The CDR3 nucleotides read TGCGCCAGCAGCCCCCCTCATTATTCCACAGATACGCAGTATTTT.

This clone was seen a few times. Other DNA sequences in this specimen translate into the identical CDR3. This chain uses TRBV7-8 with TRBJ1-3; no reliable D call. Germline V gene sequence: CDR1 SGHVS, CDR2 FQNEAQ. The CDR3 loop spans 14 amino acids. The V gene lost 6 bases and the J gene lost 0 bases, with 9 bases spanning the gap. CDR3 region: CASSSQSSGNTIYF. The CDR3 DNA reads as TGTGCCAGCAGTTCACAGAGCTCTGGAAACACCATATATTTT. Filled out from reference TRBV7-8 and TRBJ1-3, the complete variable domain reads GAGVSQSPRYKVAKRGQDVALRCDPISGHVSLFWYQQALGQGPEFLTYFQNEAQLDKSGLPSDRFFAERPEGSVSTLKIQRTQQEDSAVYLCASSSQSSGNTIYFGEGSWLTVV.

This clone is deemed medium-sized (0.01 to 0.1%). In DNA, the CDR3 is TGTGCCAGCAGTTTCCAGGAAGGGGATAGTTACGAGCAGTACTTC. Its protein is CASSFQEGDSYEQYF. The genes are TRBV28 and TRBJ2-7; a possible D gene is TRBD1 (5 bases). This CDR3 is 15 amino acids long. V lost 3 bases and J 4 bases, leaving 16 bases between the germline ends. Germline V lookup: CDR1 MDHEN, CDR2 SYDVKM.

The V and J genes are TRBV7-8 and TRBJ1-3; 12 bases fit TRBD1. The length of the CDR3 is 14 residues. The germline CDR1 and CDR2 sequences are SGHVS and FQNEAQ. Trimming took 5 bases from V and 6 from J; bases not matched to a gene: 2. The DNA of the CDR3 is TGTGCCAGCAGCATGGGACAGGGGGCAAACACCATATATTTT. It encodes CASSMGQGANTIYF.

J is TRBJ2-1 and V is TRBV19; either TRBD1 or TRBD2 may fit D (5 bases each). Looked up from germline, CDR1 is LNHDA and CDR2 is SQIVND (reference sequence). The CDR3 has 19 residues. The germline V and J ends were trimmed by 9 bases and 5 bases, with 32 bases remaining between them. CDR3 sequence: CARITGAFLRAPLDNEQFF. CDR3 sequence (DNA): TGTGCCAGGATAACCGGGGCCTTTTTGCGGGCCCCTTTAGACAATGAGCAGTTCTTC.

This clone was seen a single time. The chain employs TRBV6-6 and TRBJ1-1, with a tentative D call TRBD1 (6 bases). Germline lookup yields CDR1 MNHNY and CDR2 SVGAGI (reference sequence). V was trimmed by 5 bases and J by 1 base, leaving 14 bases between them. CDR3 length: 15 amino acids. The DNA of the CDR3 is TGTGCCAGCAGTGGAATTACGGGACAGAACACTGAAGCTTTCTTT. It specifies CASSGITGQNTEAFF.

The CDR3 DNA reads as TGTGCCAGCTCACCAGCTGTAATGAACACTGAAGCTTTCTTT. Its protein is CASSPAVMNTEAFF. The rearrangement uses TRBV18 and TRBJ1-1; D unclear. CDR1 KGHSH and CDR2 LQKENI come from the germline V gene. The V end lost 2 bases, the J end lost 0 bases, and 7 bases lay between the germline ends. The CDR3 covers 14 residues. The variable domain in full, completed from reference TRBV18 and TRBJ1-1, reads NAGVMQNPRHLVRRRGQEARLRCSPMKGHSHVYWYRQLPEEGLKFMVYLQKENIIDESGMPKERFSAEFPKEGPSILRIQQVVRGDSAAYFCASSPAVMNTEAFFGQGTRLTVV.

On this clone: Other DNA sequences in this specimen translate into the identical CDR3. The rearrangement joins TRBV20-1 to TRBJ2-7, with D hard to call. The CDR3 is made up of 10 amino acids. From germline, CDR1 is DFQATT and CDR2 SNEGSKA (reference sequence). V lost 5 bases and J 3 bases, leaving 5 bases between the germline ends. The CDR3: CSASHYEQYF. The CDR3 nucleotides are TGCAGTGCTTCACACTACGAGCAGTACTTC.

The chain uses TRBV6-4 and TRBJ1-1; D gene ambiguous. Germline V CDR1 and CDR2: MRHNA, SNTAGT. The CDR3 has 15 residues. Trimming removed 2 bases from V and 0 bases from J, with 10 bases in between. DNA of the CDR3: TGTGCCAGCAGTGACAACTTTTACCTGAACACTGAAGCTTTCTTT. Amino acids: CASSDNFYLNTEAFF.

V usage is TRBV5-1 and J usage is TRBJ2-3, with a weak D call TRBD1 (6 bases). The germline V gene has CDR1 SGHRS and CDR2 YFSETQ. V lost 5 bases and J 8 bases, leaving 9 bases between the germline ends. This CDR3 spans 11 amino acids. The CDR3 spells CASRARGTQYF. CDR3 coding DNA: TGCGCCAGCAGGGCCAGGGGTACGCAGTATTTT.

V gene TRBV7-9 combines with J gene TRBJ2-3; 7 bases are a match to TRBD1. The CDR3 totals 16 residues. The ends lost 5 bases at V and 4 bases at J; junction bases unmatched: 12. The V gene's germline CDR1 is SEHNR and CDR2 FQNEAQ (reference sequence). The CDR3 loop is CASSPTTGSYADTQYF. For the CDR3, the DNA is TGTGCCAGCAGCCCCACGACAGGGTCTTACGCAGATACGCAGTATTTT.